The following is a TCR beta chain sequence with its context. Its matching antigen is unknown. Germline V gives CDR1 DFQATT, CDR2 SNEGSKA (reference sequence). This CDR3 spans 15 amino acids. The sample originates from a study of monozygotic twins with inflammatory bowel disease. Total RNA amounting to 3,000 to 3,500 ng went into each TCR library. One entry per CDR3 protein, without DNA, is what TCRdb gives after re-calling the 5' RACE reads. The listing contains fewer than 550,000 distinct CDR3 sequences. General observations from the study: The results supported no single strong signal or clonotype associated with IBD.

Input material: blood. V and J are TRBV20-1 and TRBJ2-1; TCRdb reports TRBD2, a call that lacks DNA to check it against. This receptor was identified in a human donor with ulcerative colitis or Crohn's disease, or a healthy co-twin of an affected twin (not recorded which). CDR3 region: CSASQRLASIDEQFF.